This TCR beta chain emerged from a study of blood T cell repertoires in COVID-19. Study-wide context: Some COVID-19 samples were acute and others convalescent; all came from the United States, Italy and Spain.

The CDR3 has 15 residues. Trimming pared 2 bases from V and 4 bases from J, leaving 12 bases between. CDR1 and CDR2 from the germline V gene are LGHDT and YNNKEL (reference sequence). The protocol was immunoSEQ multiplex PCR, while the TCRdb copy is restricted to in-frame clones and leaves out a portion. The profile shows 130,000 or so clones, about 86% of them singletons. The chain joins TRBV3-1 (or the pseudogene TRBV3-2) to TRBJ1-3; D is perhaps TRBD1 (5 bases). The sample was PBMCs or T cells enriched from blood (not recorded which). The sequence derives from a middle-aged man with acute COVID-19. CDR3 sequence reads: CASSQRIGVGNTIYF. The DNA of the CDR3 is TGTGCCAGCAGCCAAAGGATAGGGGTAGGAAACACCATATATTTT.